Presented here are 15 T cell receptor beta chains from one specimen sequenced in a study of blood T cell repertoires in COVID-19 (dated by TCRdb to the early 2020s). The library was obtained by the immunoSEQ multiplex PCR assay. TCRdb carries this immuneACCESS record with in-frame sequences only. Its versions omit some clonotypes, under half of them owing to an unresolved V gene in the studies checked, with the rest unexplained. In all, the sample holds under 250,000 clones, and over 85% of those were seen once. 3.5% to 4% of the sample belongs to the ten largest clones. The sequencing input was PBMCs or T cells enriched from blood (not recorded which). The receptors stem from a woman aged 25 to 39 with acute COVID-19.

This chain connects TRBV5-4 to TRBJ1-1, with TRBD1 identical over 8 bases. V lost 0 bases to trimming and J lost 3 bases; unmatched junction nucleotides: 1. There are 14 residues in the CDR3. The germline gives CDR1 SGHNT, CDR2 YYREEE (reference sequence). CDR3 DNA sequence: TGTGCCAGCAGCTTGGACAGGGGGGACACTGAAGCTTTCTTT. Its translation: CASSLDRGDTEAFF.

The V and J genes are TRBV24-1 and TRBJ2-1, with D possibly being TRBD2 (6 bases). The CDR3 contains 13 residues. The V end lost 0 bases, the J end lost 7 bases, and 6 bases lay between the germline ends. Germline loops: CDR1 KGHDR, CDR2 SFDVKD. CDR3 sequence reads: CATSDLGGNEQFF. The CDR3 DNA follows: TGTGCCACCAGTGATTTGGGGGGGAATGAGCAGTTCTTC.

The gene calls are TRBV2 and TRBJ1-5; perhaps TRBD1 as D (6 bases). The CDR3 spans 13 residues. V dropped 7 bases and J dropped 4 bases, with 11 bases sitting between them. CDR1 and CDR2 from the germline V gene are SNHLY and FYNNEI. The CDR3 sequence: CASIRQVNQPQHF. In DNA form, the CDR3 reads TGTGCCAGCATAAGACAGGTAAATCAGCCCCAGCATTTT.

The chain links TRBV5-1 to TRBJ1-2; D remains unclear. The CDR3 is 15 residues long. In germline, CDR1 is SGHRS, CDR2 YFSETQ. Deletions cut 0 bases from V and 4 bases from J, with 13 bases between. The CDR3 bases are TGCGCCAGCAGCTTGGAACAACTAGAGGGCTATGGCTACACCTTC. Amino acid sequence: CASSLEQLEGYGYTF.

This clone has a handful of counts. V usage is TRBV6-5 and J usage is TRBJ1-1; no firm D call. CDR1 MNHEY and CDR2 SVGAGI come from the germline V gene. Trimming stripped 11 bases from V and 0 bases from J, with 13 bases between. The CDR3 is made up of 13 amino acids. The DNA for the CDR3 is TGTGCCTCTATGGAACAGCTGAACACTGAAGCTTTCTTT. It codes for CASMEQLNTEAFF.

The rearrangement joins TRBV10-3 to TRBJ1-6; D unclear. V was clipped by 7 bases and J by 6 bases, with 10 bases between them. There are 13 residues in the CDR3. Germline CDR1 and CDR2: ENHRY and SYGVKD. This CDR3 is CAITSSPNSPLHF. The CDR3 DNA is TGTGCCATCACCAGTTCCCCTAATTCACCCCTCCACTTT.

This clone was seen a few times. The chain has TRBV29-1 and TRBJ1-1; D gene unclear. CDR1 is SQVTM, CDR2 ANQGSEA, per germline. This CDR3 contains 13 residues. V gave up 5 bases and J gave up 4 bases, with 14 bases separating them. The CDR3 spells CSVRSTVLTEAFF. The CDR3 bases are TGCAGCGTTAGATCCACGGTTCTCACTGAAGCTTTCTTT.

The chain carries TRBV5-4 and TRBJ1-6; D may be TRBD1 (5 bases). The germline V gene has CDR1 SGHNT and CDR2 YYREEE (reference sequence). Deletions cut 4 bases from V and 5 bases from J, with 13 bases between. The CDR3 is 15 residues long. CDR3 residues: CASSPWGGNNSPLHF. DNA for the CDR3: TGTGCCAGCAGCCCCTGGGGGGGTAATAATTCACCCCTCCACTTT.

The rearrangement joins TRBV11-2 to TRBJ2-7, with D possibly TRBD1 on 6 matching bases. The germline V gene encodes CDR1 SGHAT and CDR2 FQNNGV. The CDR3 covers 14 residues. Trimming removed 1 base from V and 5 bases from J, with 12 bases in between. Written as DNA, the CDR3 is TGTGCCAGCAGCTTAGTGGGGGCTGGGAACGAGCAGTACTTC. Its protein is CASSLVGAGNEQYF.

The V gene is TRBV30, the J gene TRBJ1-2; 7 nucleotides align to TRBD1. The CDR3 is 17 residues long. Germline V lookup: CDR1 GTSNPN, CDR2 SVGIG (reference sequence). V lost 1 base to trimming and J lost 6 bases; unmatched junction nucleotides: 17. This chain's CDR3 is CAWSDAGTRGPTDGYTF. CDR3 sequence (DNA): TGTGCCTGGAGTGATGCCGGGACAAGGGGGCCCACGGATGGCTACACCTTC. The whole variable domain, remainder taken from reference TRBV30 and TRBJ1-2, is SQTIHQWPATLVQPVGSPLSLECTVEGTSNPNLYWYRQAAGRGLQLLFYSVGIGQISSEVPQNLSASRPQDRQFILSSKKLLLSDSGFYLCAWSDAGTRGPTDGYTFGSGTRLTVV.

This chain joins TRBV28 and TRBJ1-4; the match to TRBD1 covers 9 bases. Trimming took 8 bases from V and 4 from J; bases not matched to a gene: 5. The CDR3 length is 14 residues. Germline V gives CDR1 MDHEN, CDR2 SYDVKM. CDR3 sequence (DNA): TGTGCCAGCGAAACAGGGGGCATTAATGAAAAACTGTTTTTT. It encodes CASETGGINEKLFF.

This clone was seen once. The chain links TRBV4-3 to TRBJ1-6; tentative D call: TRBD1 (5 bases). Looked up from germline, CDR1 is LGHNA and CDR2 is YSLEER. The V end lost 1 base, the J end lost 4 bases, and 14 bases lay between the germline ends. There are 17 residues in the CDR3. CDR3 nucleotides: TGCGCCAGCAGCCAAGGAAACGAAGGGGCTTATAATTCACCCCTCCACTTT. This translates into CASSQGNEGAYNSPLHF.

The V call is TRBV2, the J call TRBJ1-4; D ambiguous. The CDR3 has 14 amino acids. The germline gives CDR1 SNHLY, CDR2 FYNNEI. V lost 3 bases, J lost 3 bases, and 8 bases lay in between. DNA for the CDR3: TGTGCCAGCAGTGACCCCGGTCCTAATGAAAAACTGTTTTTT. Its translation is CASSDPGPNEKLFF.

This sequence joins TRBV29-1 and TRBJ1-2; D is undetermined. Germline V lookup: CDR1 SQVTM, CDR2 ANQGSEA. V lost 0 bases to trimming and J lost 0 bases, with 17 bases between them. This CDR3 comprises 17 residues. The CDR3 sequence is CSVEDHPGLSTNYGYTF. The CDR3 DNA is TGCAGCGTTGAAGATCACCCAGGCCTATCTACTAACTATGGCTACACCTTC.

This clone was seen a single time. The DNA for the CDR3 is TGTGCCAGCAGTGCCAACCCCACAGGGGAGAATTCCTACGAGCAGTACTTC. This gives the protein CASSANPTGENSYEQYF. This chain joins TRBV2 and TRBJ2-7, with TRBD1 matching over 7 bases. V gave up 4 bases and J gave up 1 base; unmatched junction bases: 13. The CDR3 covers 17 residues. Germline V gives CDR1 SNHLY, CDR2 FYNNEI.